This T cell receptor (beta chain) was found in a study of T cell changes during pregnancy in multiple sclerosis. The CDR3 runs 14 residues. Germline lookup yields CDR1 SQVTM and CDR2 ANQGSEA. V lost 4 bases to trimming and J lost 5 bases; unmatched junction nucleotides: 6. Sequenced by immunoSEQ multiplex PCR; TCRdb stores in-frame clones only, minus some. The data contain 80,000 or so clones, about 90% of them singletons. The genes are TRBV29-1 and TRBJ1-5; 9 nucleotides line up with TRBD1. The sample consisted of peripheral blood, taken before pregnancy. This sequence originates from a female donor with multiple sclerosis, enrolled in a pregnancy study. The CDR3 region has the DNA TGCAGCGTTGGGACAGGGGAAATGCATCAGCCCCAGCATTTT. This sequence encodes CSVGTGEMHQPQHF.